Following are 3 T cell receptor beta chains from one sample sequenced in a study of shared clonotypes between healthy human individuals. Assay used: immunoSEQ multiplex PCR; TCRdb lists only in-frame clones, some missing. The sample includes around 750,000 clones, around 72% of them seen just once. Sample: memory CD4+ T cells sorted from blood. Subset defined: CD45RA-negative fraction. All receptors derive from a woman younger than 45 in good health.

This clone is a singleton in its sample. The chain is built from TRBV7-9 and TRBJ2-7, with D uncertain. This CDR3 has 16 residues. Trimming left V 4 bases short and J 0 bases short, with 16 bases between. Per germline, CDR1 SEHNR and CDR2 FQNEAQ (reference sequence). The CDR3 reads CASSSLGRRSSYEQYF. In nucleotides, the CDR3 is TGTGCCAGCAGCTCCTTGGGCCGCAGGAGCTCCTACGAGCAGTACTTC.

Regarding this clone: A read error is likely here: a far larger clone is one base away. Different DNA sequences within this sample yield the same CDR3. The chain carries TRBV29-1 and TRBJ2-2, with D maybe TRBD2 (5 bases). The CDR3 sequence is 15 residues long. The germline gives CDR1 SQVTM, CDR2 ANQGSEA. CDR3 amino acids: CSVDPSGSGAGELFF. For the CDR3, the DNA is TGCAGCGTTGACCCCAGTGGGAGTGGCGCCGGGGAGCTATTTTTT.

The chain uses TRBV28 and TRBJ1-1, with unresolved D. V was pared by 5 bases and J by 8 bases, with 12 bases between. CDR1 is MDHEN and CDR2 is SYDVKM in the germline V gene. This CDR3 is built from 12 residues. The CDR3 DNA sequence: TGTGCCAGCAGTCCCCGTCCGGGCGAAGCTTTCTTT. Encoded protein: CASSPRPGEAFF.